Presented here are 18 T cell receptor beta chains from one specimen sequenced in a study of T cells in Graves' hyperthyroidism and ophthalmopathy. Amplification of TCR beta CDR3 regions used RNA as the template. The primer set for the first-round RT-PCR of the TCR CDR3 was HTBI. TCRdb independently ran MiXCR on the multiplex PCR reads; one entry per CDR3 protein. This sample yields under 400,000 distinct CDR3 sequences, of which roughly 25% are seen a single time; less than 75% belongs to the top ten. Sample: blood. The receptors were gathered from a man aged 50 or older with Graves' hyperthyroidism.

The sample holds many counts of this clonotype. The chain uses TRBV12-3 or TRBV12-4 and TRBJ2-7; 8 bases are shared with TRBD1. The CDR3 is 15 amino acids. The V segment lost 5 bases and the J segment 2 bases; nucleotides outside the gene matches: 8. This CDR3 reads CASSPDRDRTYEQYF. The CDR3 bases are TGTGCCAGCAGTCCGGACAGGGACCGAACCTACGAGCAGTACTTC.

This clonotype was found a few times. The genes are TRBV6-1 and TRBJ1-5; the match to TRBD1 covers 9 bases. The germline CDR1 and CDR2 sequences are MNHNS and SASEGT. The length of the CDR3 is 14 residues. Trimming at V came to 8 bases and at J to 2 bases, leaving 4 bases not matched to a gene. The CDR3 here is CASRQGVGNQPQHF. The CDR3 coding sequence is TGTGCCAGCCGACAGGGGGTCGGCAATCAGCCCCAGCATTTT.

CDR3 in amino acids: CASSYLAQGDLNTEAFF. CDR3 DNA: TGTGCCAGCAGTTACCTCGCCCAGGGGGACTTGAACACTGAAGCTTTCTTT. This sequence joins TRBV6-5 and TRBJ1-1, with TRBD1 matching over 7 bases. Losses at the gene ends were 2 bases for V and 0 bases for J; bases not matched to a gene: 9. The CDR3 covers 17 residues. Germline V CDR1 and CDR2: MNHEY, SVGAGI.

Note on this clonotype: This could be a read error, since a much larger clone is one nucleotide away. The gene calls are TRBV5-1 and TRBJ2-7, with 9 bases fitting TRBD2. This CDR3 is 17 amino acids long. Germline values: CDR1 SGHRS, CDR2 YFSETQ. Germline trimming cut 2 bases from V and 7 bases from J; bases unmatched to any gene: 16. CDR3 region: CASSFHPAGGTTDEQYF. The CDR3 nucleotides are TGCGCCAGCAGCTTCCACCCAGCGGGAGGTACTACTGATGAGCAGTACTTC. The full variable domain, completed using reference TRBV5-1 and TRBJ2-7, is KAGVTQTPRYLIKTRGQQVTLSCSPISGHRSVSWYQQTPGQGLQFLFEYFSETQRNKGNFPGRFSGRQFSNSRSEMNVSTLELGDSALYLCASSFHPAGGTTDEQYFGPGTRLTVT.

The CDR3 here is CASSQGWHPSTDTQYF. CDR3 in DNA: TGTGCCAGCAGCCAAGGATGGCACCCTAGCACAGATACGCAGTATTTT. This chain joins TRBV3-1 and TRBJ2-3; D gene ambiguous. Between the trimmed V and J ends, which lost 1 base and 0 bases, there was a span of 11 bases. This CDR3 has 16 residues. Germline CDR1 is LGHDT and CDR2 is YNNKEL (reference sequence).

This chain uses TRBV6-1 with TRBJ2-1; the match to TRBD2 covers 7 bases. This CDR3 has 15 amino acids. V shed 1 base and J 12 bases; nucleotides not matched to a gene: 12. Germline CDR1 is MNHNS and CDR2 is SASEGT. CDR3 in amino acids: CASSEGVAGDKRQFF. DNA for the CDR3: TGTGCCAGCAGTGAAGGAGTGGCGGGAGATAAGCGGCAGTTCTTC.

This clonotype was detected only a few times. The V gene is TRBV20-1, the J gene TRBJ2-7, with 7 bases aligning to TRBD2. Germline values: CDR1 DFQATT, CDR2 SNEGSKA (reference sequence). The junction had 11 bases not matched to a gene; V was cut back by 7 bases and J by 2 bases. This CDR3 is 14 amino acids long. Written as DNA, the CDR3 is TGCAGTGGAAAAATCGCGGGAGCGCCCTACGAGCAGTACTTC. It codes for CSGKIAGAPYEQYF.

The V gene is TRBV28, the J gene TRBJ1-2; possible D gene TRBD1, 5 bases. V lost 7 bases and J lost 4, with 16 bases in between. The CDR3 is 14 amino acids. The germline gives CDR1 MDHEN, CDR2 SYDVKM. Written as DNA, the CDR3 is TGTGCCAGCACAGCAGGGTCCATAAGCTATGGCTACACCTTC. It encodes CASTAGSISYGYTF.

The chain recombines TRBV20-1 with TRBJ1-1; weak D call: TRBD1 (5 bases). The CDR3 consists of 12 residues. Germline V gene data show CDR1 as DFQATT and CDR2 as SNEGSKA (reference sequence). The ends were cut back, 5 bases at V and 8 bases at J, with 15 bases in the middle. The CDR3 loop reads CSAGTQYSEAFF. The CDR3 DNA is TGCAGTGCTGGGACTCAATATTCGGAAGCTTTCTTT.

The CDR3 DNA sequence: TGCGCCAGCAGCCAAGATGGGGGCGGGGAGCTGTTTTTT. Amino acid sequence: CASSQDGGGELFF. V usage is TRBV4-1 and J usage is TRBJ2-2; the D gene could be TRBD1 or TRBD2 (5 bases each). The CDR3 runs to 13 residues. V was cut by 0 bases and J by 7 bases, with 6 bases left in between. Per germline, CDR1 MGHRA and CDR2 YSYEKL.

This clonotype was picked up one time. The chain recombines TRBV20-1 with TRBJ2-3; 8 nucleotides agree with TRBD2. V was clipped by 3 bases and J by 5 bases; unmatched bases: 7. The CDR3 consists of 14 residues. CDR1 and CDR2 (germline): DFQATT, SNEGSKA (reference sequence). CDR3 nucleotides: TGCAGTGCTAGCGGGAGGGCCGGGGGAGATACGCAGTATTTT. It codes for CSASGRAGGDTQYF.

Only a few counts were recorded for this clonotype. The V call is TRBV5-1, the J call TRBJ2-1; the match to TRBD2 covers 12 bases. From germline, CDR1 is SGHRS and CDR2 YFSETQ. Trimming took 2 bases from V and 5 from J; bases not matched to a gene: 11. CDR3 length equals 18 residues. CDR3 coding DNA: TGCGCCAGCAGCTTCGGTCTAGCGGGAGGGGGCTCACACAATGAGCAGTTCTTC. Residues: CASSFGLAGGGSHNEQFF. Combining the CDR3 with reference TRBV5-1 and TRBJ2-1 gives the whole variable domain KAGVTQTPRYLIKTRGQQVTLSCSPISGHRSVSWYQQTPGQGLQFLFEYFSETQRNKGNFPGRFSGRQFSNSRSEMNVSTLELGDSALYLCASSFGLAGGGSHNEQFFGPGTRLTVL.

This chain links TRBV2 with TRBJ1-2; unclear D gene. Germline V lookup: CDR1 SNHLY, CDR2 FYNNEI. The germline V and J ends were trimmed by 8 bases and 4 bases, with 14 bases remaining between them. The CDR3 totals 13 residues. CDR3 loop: CASGVGQPYGYTF. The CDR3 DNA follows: TGTGCCAGCGGCGTAGGGCAACCCTATGGCTACACCTTC. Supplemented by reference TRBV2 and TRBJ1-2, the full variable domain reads EPEVTQTPSHQVTQMGQEVILRCVPISNHLYFYWYRQILGQKVEFLVSFYNNEISEKSEIFDDQFSVERPDGSNFTLKIRSTKLEDSAMYFCASGVGQPYGYTFGSGTRLTVV.

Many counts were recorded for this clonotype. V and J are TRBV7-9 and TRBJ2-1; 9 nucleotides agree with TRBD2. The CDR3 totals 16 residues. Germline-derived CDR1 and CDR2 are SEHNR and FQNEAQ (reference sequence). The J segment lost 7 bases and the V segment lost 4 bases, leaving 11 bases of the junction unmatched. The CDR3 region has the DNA TGTGCCAGCAGCTCCCTCCGTGCTAGCGGGAATAATGAGCAGTTCTTC. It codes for CASSSLRASGNNEQFF.

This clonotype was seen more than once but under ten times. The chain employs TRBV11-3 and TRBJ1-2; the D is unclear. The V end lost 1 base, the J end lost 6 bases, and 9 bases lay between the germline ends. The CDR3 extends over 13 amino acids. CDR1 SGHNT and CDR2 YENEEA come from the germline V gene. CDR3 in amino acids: CASSLGRVDGYTF. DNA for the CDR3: TGTGCCAGCAGCTTAGGGCGGGTGGATGGCTACACCTTC.

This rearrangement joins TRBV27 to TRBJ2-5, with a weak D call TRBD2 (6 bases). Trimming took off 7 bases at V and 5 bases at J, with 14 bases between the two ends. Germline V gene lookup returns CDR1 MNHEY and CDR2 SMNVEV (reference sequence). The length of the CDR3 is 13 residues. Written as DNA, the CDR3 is TGTGCCAGCACCTTTTTGGGGGGTGAGACCCAGTACTTC. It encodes CASTFLGGETQYF.

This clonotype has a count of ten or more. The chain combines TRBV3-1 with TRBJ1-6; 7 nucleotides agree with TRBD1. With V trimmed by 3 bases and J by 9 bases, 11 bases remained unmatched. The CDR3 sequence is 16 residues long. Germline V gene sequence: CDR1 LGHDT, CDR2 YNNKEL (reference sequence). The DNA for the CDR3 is TGTGCCAGCAGCCAGATGACAGGGAGCGGGAGTTCACCCCTCCACTTT. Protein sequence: CASSQMTGSGSSPLHF.

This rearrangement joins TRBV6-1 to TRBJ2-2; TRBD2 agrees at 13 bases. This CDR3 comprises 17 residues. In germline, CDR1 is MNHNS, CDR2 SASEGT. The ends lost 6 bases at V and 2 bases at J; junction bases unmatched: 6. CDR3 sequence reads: CASSRTSGRKNTGELFF. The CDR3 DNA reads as TGTGCCAGCAGCCGGACTAGCGGGAGAAAAAACACCGGGGAGCTGTTTTTT.